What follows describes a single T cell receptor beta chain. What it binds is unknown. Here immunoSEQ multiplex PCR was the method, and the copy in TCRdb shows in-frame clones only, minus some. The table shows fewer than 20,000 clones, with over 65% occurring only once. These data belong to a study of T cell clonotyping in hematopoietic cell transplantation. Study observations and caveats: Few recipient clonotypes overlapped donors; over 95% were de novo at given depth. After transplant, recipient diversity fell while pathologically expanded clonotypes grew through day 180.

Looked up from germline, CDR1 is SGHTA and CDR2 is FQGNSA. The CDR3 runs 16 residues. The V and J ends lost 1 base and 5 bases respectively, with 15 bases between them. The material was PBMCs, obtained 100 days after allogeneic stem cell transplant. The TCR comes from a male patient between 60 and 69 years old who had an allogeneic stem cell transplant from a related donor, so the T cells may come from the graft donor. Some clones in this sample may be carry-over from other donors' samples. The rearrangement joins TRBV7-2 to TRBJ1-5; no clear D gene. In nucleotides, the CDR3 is TGTGCCAGCAGCTTAGGGACGCGGGGTGGCGATCAGCCCCAGCATTTT. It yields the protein CASSLGTRGGDQPQHF.